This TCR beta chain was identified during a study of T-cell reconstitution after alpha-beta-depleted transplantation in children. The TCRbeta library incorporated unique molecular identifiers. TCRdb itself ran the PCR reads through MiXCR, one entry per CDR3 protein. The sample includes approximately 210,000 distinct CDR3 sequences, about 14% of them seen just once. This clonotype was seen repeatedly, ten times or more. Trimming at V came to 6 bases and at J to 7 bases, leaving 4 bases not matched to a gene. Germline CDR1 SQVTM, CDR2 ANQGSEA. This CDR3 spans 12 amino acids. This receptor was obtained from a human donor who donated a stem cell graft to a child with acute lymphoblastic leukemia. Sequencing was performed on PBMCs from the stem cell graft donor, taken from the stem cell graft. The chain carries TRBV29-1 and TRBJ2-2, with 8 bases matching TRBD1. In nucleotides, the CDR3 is TGCAGCGTGGGACAGGCAAACGGGGAGCTGTTTTTT. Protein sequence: CSVGQANGELFF.